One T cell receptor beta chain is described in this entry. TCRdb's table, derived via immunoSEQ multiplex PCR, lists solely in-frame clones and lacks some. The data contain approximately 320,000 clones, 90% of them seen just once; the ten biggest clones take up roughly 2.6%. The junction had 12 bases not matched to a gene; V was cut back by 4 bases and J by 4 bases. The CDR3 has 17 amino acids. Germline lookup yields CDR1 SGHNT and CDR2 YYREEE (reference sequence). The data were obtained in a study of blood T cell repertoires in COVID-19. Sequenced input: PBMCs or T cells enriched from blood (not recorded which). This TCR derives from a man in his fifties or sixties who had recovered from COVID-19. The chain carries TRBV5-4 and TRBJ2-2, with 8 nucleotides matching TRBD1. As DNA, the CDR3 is TGTGCCAGCAGCCCCCAACTGACAGGGGCCGGCACCGGGGAGCTGTTTTTT. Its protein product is CASSPQLTGAGTGELFF. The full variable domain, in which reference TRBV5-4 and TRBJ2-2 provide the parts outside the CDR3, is ETGVTQSPTHLIKTRGQQVTLRCSSQSGHNTVSWYQQALGQGPQFIFQYYREEENGRGNFPPRFSGLQFPNYSSELNVNALELDDSALYLCASSPQLTGAGTGELFFGEGSRLTVL.